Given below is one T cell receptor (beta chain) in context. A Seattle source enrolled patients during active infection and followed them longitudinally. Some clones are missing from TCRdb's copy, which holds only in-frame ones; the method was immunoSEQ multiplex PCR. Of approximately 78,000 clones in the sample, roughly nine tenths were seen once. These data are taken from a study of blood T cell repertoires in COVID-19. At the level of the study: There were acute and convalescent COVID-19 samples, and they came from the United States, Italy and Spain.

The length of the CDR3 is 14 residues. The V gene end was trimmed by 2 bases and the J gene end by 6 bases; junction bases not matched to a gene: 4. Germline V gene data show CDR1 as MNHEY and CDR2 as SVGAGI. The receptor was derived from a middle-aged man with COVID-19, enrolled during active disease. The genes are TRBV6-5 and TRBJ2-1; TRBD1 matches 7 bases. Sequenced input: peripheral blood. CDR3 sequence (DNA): TGTGCCAGCAGTTACCCCGGGACAGCCAATGAGCAGTTCTTC. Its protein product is CASSYPGTANEQFF.